The 3 T cell receptor beta chains reported below all come from one sample, sequenced in a study of blood T cells in healthy people across ages. It was with a sample-barcoded 5' primer and a J-beta primer mix that a second PCR of roughly 6 to 12 cycles was run. TCRdb re-called the 5' RACE reads through MiXCR, storing one row per CDR3 protein. The sample contains about 640,000 distinct CDR3 sequences, 40% to 45% of which appear only once. The sample consisted of blood. These receptor sequences come from a man of 80 years or more in good health.

The V and J genes are TRBV4-3 and TRBJ2-4, with 9 bases fitting TRBD1. Germline loops: CDR1 LGHNA, CDR2 YSLEER. V shed 0 bases and J 6 bases; nucleotides not matched to a gene: 6. The CDR3 has 16 residues. The CDR3 region has the DNA TGCGCCAGCAGCCAAGACCCGGGGACAGGGTTAAACATTCAGTACTTC. This codes for CASSQDPGTGLNIQYF.

V usage is TRBV6-2 or TRBV6-3 and J usage is TRBJ2-1; D is uncertain. The CDR3 is 12 amino acids. Germline loops: CDR1 MNHEY, CDR2 SVGEGT. Trimming removed 6 bases at V and 8 bases at J, with 11 bases between. CDR3 region: CASRPPSDEQFF. CDR3 DNA sequence: TGTGCCAGCAGACCCCCCTCGGATGAGCAGTTCTTC.

The chain uses TRBV7-2 and TRBJ2-2; 8 positions match TRBD2. CDR1 is SGHTA, CDR2 FQGNSA, per germline. V dropped 0 bases and J dropped 9; count of bases not matched to a gene: 6. This CDR3 region has 15 residues. The CDR3 nucleotides read TGTGCCAGCAGCTTAGCCGGGGGGGGGCTAAGGGAGCTGTTTTTT. It translates to CASSLAGGGLRELFF.